This T cell receptor (beta chain) originates from a study of blood T cell repertoires in COVID-19. The overall study: Acute and convalescent COVID-19 specimens originated in the United States, Italy and Spain. Sample material is recorded as cDNA or gDNA derived from T cells, B-cell-depleted T cells, or PBMCs.

Germline V gene lookup returns CDR1 LNHDA and CDR2 SQIVND (reference sequence). The CDR3 totals 15 residues. Unmatched junction bases numbered 9, after V lost 4 bases and J lost 5 bases. Per the study methods: The authors estimated nucleated cell counts from reference gene primer amplification. Sequencing was performed with immunoSEQ multiplex PCR; in TCRdb, only in-frame clones are kept and a portion is missing. V and J calls and clone size follow that table, whereas D and trimming were derived from the DNA. The table includes 200,000 to 250,000 clones, about 80% detected once. This TCR was sampled from an elderly woman with acute or convalescent COVID-19. The sample taken for sequencing was peripheral blood. The genes are TRBV19 and TRBJ1-2; 8 bases are shared with TRBD1. The CDR3 loop is CASSTSDRGRYGYTF. Written as DNA, the CDR3 is TGTGCCAGTAGTACATCTGACAGGGGTCGGTATGGCTACACCTTC.